This T cell receptor (beta chain) was sequenced for a study of technical replicates of blood from a few donors. V lost 1 base and J 2 bases, leaving 9 bases between the germline ends. The CDR3 loop spans 16 amino acids. In germline, CDR1 is SGHDN, CDR2 FVKESK. The data were produced by immunoSEQ multiplex PCR, yet TCRdb's version contains in-frame clones alone and is incomplete. In the table there are 85,000 to 100,000 clones, 94% of which are singletons. The rearrangement uses TRBV14 and TRBJ2-6, with D tentatively TRBD1 (5 bases). Sequenced input: T cells isolated from PBMCs. The TCR comes from a human donor in good health. CDR3 amino acids: CASSQGRVAGANVLTF. DNA of the CDR3: TGTGCCAGCAGCCAAGGCAGGGTAGCTGGGGCCAACGTCCTGACTTTC.